This TCR beta chain emerged from a study of T cells in Graves' hyperthyroidism and ophthalmopathy. From RNA transcripts, TCR beta CDR3 regions were amplified. The HTBI primer set served for first-round RT-PCR of the TCR CDR3. TCRdb redid the calling of the multiplex PCR reads with MiXCR, one entry per CDR3 protein. The profile shows around 620,000 distinct CDR3 sequences, about 16% of them singletons. With regard to this clonotype: At one boundary the junction diverges from the germline segment, which might be a read error.

Germline lookup yields CDR1 LNHDA and CDR2 SQIVND (reference sequence). The CDR3 runs to 13 residues. The chain recombines TRBV19 with TRBJ1-1; 8 nucleotides agree with TRBD1. Source material: blood. The TCR comes from a woman between 25 and 40 years old with Graves' hyperthyroidism. This CDR3 is CAGSTTGDTEAFF. CDR3 coding DNA: TGTGCCGGTAGTACGACAGGGGACACTGAAGCTTTCTTT.